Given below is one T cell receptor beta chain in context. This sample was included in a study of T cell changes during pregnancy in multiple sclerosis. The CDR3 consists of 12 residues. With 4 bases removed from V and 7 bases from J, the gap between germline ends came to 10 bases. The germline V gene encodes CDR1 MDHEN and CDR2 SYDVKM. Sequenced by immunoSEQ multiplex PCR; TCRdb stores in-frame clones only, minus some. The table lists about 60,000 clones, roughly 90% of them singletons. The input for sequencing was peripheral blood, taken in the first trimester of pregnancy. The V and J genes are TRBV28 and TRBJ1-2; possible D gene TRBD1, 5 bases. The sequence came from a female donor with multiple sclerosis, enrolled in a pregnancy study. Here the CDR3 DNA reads TGTGCCAGCAGTTCGGGGGTGGGTGGCTACACCTTC. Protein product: CASSSGVGGYTF.